This T cell receptor beta chain came from a study of T cells after yellow fever vaccination. Study as a whole: In the case of low-cell-number fractions, SMART-Seq v4 Ultra Low Input was used for preparation.

The CDR3 consists of 11 residues. V dropped 6 bases and J dropped 4 bases, with 4 bases sitting between them. Germline assignment: CDR1 MDHEN and CDR2 SYDVKM. TCRdb re-called the 5' RACE reads with MiXCR, one entry per CDR3 protein. This table has 340,000 or so distinct CDR3 sequences, around an eighth appearing once. As regards this clonotype: Antigen specificity is unknown.

Study outcomes and limitations: Primary-vaccination clones mostly resurfaced post-booster (approximately 96% CD4, under 90% CD8). Only a minor proportion of clonotypes was detected across both CD4 and CD8 compartments.

Specimen: CD4+ T cells sorted from PBMCs, collected 15 days after the yellow fever booster vaccination. The chain is built from TRBV28 and TRBJ1-3; D is unresolved. The receptor comes from a young man who received the YFV17D yellow fever vaccine. CDR3 sequence reads: CASRLGNTIYF. The CDR3 region has the DNA TGTGCCAGCAGACTAGGAAACACCATATATTTT.